This T cell receptor beta chain is from a study of shared T cell receptors in the human thymus. This CDR3 spans 13 amino acids. The V gene's germline CDR1 is MNHEY and CDR2 SVGAGI. Deletions cut 0 bases from V and 6 bases from J, with 8 bases between. Using immunoSEQ multiplex PCR, the repertoire was profiled, and TCRdb retains in-frame clones only, with some absent. The repertoire holds some 760,000 clones, with 80% to 90% as singletons. The sample was also reused in another study, on human thymus T cells. That study reports: Healthy Finnish infants having corrective surgery for congenital heart defects served as donors. Resections that were taken during corrective heart surgery supplied the thymus tissue. Gene usage (both V and J) appeared biased in thymic and blood repertoires. Related research described thymic repertoires that were highly overlapping among unrelated individuals.

J is TRBJ1-1 and V is TRBV6-5; D gene ambiguous. The sequenced material came from thymocytes. This TCR was sampled from a girl younger than two with a congenital heart defect. This chain's CDR3 is CASSYSRRAEAFF. The CDR3 nucleotides are TGTGCCAGCAGTTACTCGAGGAGGGCTGAAGCTTTCTTT.